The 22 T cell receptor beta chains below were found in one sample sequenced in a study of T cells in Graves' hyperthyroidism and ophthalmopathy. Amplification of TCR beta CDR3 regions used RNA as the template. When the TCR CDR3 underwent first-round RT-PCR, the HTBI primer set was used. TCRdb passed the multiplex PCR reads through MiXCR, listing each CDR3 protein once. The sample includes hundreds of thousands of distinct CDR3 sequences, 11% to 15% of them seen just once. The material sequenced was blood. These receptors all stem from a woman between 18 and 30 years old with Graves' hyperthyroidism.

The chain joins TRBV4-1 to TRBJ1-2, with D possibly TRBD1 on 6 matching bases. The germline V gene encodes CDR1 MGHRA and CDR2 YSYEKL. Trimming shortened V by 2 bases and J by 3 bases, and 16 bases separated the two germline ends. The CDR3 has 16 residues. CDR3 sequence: CASSQNTGRPDYGYTF. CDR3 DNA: TGCGCCAGCAGCCAAAACACAGGGAGACCGGACTATGGCTACACCTTC.

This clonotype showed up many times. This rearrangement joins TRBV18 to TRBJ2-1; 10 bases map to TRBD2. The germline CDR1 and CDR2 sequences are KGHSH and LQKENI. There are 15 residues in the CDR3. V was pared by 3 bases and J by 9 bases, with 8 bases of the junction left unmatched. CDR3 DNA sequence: TGTGCCAGCTCACCCTGGTCACTAGCGGGAATTGAGCAGTTCTTC. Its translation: CASSPWSLAGIEQFF.

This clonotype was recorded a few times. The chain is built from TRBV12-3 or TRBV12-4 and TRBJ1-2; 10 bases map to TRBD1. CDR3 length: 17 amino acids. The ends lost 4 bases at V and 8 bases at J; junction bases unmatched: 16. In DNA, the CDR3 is TGTGCCAGCAGTTATTGGAAGACAGGGGGCCTGGGTGAGGGCTACACCTTC. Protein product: CASSYWKTGGLGEGYTF.

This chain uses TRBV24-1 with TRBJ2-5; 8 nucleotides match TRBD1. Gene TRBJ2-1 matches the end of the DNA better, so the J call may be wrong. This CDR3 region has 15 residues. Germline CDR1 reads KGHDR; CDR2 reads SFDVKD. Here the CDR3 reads CATSVPGQGRETQFF. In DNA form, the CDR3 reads TGTGCCACCAGTGTCCCCGGACAGGGCCGAGAGACCCAGTTCTTC.

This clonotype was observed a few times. The DNA of the CDR3 is TGTGCCAGTAGTATATGGGGGCGCTACACTGAAGCTTTCTTT. It encodes CASSIWGRYTEAFF. V is TRBV19 and J is TRBJ1-1, with D maybe TRBD1 (6 bases). With 2 bases removed from V and 3 bases from J, the gap between germline ends came to 10 bases. The germline CDR1 and CDR2 sequences are LNHDA and SQIVND (reference sequence). This CDR3 is 14 amino acids long.

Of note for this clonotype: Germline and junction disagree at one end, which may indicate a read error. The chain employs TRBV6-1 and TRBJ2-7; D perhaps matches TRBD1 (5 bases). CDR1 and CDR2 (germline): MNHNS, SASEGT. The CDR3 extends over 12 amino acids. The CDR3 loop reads CASGAATYGQYF. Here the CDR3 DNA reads TGTGCCAGCGGGGCTGCCACCTACGGGCAGTACTTC.

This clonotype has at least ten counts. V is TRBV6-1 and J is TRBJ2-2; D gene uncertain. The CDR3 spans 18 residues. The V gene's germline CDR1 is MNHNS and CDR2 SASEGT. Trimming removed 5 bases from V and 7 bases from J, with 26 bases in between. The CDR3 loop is CASSYEFLGGGPGGELFF. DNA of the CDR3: TGTGCCAGCAGTTATGAATTCCTTGGCGGCGGACCGGGCGGGGAGCTGTTTTTT.

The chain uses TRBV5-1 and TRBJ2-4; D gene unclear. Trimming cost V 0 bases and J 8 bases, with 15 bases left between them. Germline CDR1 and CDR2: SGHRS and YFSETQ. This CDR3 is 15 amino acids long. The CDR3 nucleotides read TGCGCCAGCAGCTTGGCCCAATATGGCTCAGACATTCAGTACTTC. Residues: CASSLAQYGSDIQYF.

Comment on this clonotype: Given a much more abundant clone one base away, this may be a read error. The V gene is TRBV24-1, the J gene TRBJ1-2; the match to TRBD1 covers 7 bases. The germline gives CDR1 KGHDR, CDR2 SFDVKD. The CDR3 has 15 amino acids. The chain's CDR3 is CATSDADRFNYGHTF. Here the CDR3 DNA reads TGTGCCACCAGTGATGCGGACAGGTTCAACTATGGCCACACCTTC.

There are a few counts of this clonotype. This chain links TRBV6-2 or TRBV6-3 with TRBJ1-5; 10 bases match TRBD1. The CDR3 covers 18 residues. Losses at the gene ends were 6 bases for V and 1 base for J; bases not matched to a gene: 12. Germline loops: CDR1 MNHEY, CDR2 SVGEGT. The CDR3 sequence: CASRSGTGAPISNQPQHF. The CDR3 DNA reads TGTGCCAGCAGATCCGGGACAGGGGCGCCGATAAGCAATCAGCCCCAGCATTTT.

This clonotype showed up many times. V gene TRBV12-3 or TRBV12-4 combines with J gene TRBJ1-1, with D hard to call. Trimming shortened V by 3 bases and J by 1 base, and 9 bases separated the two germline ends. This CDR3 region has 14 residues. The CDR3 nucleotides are TGTGCCAGCAGTTTTGGGCTGGCGAACACTGAAGCTTTCTTT. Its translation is CASSFGLANTEAFF.

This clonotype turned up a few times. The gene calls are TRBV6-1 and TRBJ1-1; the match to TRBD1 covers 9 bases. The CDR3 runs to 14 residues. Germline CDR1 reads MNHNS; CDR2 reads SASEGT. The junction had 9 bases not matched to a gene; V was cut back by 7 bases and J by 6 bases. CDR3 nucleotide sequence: TGTGCCAGCAACCACCGGGACAGGGTCTCTGAAGCTTTCTTT. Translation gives CASNHRDRVSEAFF.

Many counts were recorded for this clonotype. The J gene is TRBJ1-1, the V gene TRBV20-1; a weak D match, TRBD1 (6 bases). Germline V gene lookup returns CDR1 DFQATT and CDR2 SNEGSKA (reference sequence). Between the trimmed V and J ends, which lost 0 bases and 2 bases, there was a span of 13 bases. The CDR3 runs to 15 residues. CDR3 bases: TGCAGTGCTAGAGATAGAAAAGGGACAAACACTGAAGCTTTCTTT. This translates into CSARDRKGTNTEAFF.

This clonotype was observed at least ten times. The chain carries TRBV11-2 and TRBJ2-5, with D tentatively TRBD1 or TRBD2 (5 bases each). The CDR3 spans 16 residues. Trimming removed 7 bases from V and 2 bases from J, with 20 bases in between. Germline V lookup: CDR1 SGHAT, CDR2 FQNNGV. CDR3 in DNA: TGTGCCAGCACCATTCGCTCCGGGGCCCCACAAGAGACCCAGTACTTC. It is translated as CASTIRSGAPQETQYF.

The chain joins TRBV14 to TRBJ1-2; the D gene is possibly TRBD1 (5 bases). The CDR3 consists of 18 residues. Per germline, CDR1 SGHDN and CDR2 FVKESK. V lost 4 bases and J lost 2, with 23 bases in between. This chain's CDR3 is CASSPILDTRFGNYGYTF. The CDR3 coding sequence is TGTGCCAGCAGCCCTATCCTGGACACCCGTTTTGGCAACTATGGCTACACCTTC.

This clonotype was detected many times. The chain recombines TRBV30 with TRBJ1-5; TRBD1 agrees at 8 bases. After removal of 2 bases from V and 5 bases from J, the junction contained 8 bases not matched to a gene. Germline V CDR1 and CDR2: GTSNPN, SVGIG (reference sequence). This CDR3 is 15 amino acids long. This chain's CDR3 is CAWSPQGGRHQPQHF. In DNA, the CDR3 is TGTGCCTGGAGTCCACAGGGGGGGCGGCATCAGCCCCAGCATTTT. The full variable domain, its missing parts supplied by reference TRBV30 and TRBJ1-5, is SQTIHQWPATLVQPVGSPLSLECTVEGTSNPNLYWYRQAAGRGLQLLFYSVGIGQISSEVPQNLSASRPQDRQFILSSKKLLLSDSGFYLCAWSPQGGRHQPQHFGDGTRLSIL.

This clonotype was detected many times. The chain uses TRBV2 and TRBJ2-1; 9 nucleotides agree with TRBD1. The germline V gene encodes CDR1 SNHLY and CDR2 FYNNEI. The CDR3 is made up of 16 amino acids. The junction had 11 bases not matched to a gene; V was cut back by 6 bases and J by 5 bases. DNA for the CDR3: TGTGCCAGCAGCCGACTTGGGACAGGGAAGGACAATGAGCAGTTCTTC. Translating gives CASSRLGTGKDNEQFF.

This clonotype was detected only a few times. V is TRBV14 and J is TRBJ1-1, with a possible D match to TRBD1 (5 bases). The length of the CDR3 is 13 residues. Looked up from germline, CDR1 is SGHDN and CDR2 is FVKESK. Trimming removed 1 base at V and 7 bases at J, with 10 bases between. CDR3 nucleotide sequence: TGTGCCAGCAGCCAAGGTTTACAGGTTGAAGCTTTCTTT. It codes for CASSQGLQVEAFF.

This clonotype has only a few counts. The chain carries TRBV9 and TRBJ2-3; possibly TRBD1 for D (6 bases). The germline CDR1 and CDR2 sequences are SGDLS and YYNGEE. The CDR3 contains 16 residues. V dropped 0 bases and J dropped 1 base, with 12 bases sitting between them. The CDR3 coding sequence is TGTGCCAGCAGCGTAGGAGGGGGTGAGGGCACAGATACGCAGTATTTT. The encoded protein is CASSVGGGEGTDTQYF.

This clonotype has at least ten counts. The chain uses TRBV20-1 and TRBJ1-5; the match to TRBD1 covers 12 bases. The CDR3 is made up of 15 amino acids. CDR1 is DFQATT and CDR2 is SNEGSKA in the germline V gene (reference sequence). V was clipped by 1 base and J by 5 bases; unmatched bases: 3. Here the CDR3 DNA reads TGCAGTGCTAGAGGCGGGACAGGGGGCCATCAGCCCCAGCATTTT. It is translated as CSARGGTGGHQPQHF.

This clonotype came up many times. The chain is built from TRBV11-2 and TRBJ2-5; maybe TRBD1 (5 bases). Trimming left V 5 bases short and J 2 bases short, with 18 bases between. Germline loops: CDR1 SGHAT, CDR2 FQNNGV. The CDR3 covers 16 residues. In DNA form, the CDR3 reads TGTGCCAGCAGCCCTCCAAAGGACAAGAAACAAGAGACCCAGTACTTC. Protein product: CASSPPKDKKQETQYF.

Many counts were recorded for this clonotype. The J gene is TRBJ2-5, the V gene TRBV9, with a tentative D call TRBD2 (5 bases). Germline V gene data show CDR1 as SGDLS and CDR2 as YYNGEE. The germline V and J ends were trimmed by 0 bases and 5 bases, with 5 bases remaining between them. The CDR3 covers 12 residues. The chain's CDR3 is CASSVAGETQYF. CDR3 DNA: TGTGCCAGCAGCGTAGCGGGGGAGACCCAGTACTTC.